This TCR beta chain was sequenced in a study of blood T cell repertoires in COVID-19. The CDR3 is 14 amino acids. The germline CDR1 and CDR2 sequences are LGHNA and YNFKEQ. Trimming shortened V by 4 bases and J by 1 base, and 10 bases separated the two germline ends. Produced via immunoSEQ multiplex PCR; TCRdb's table is partial and in-frame only. The sample contains approximately 66,000 clones, about 70% of which appear only once. Sequenced material: peripheral blood. The chain has TRBV4-2 and TRBJ1-1, with D possibly TRBD1 on 6 matching bases. The clonotype was recovered from a man in his fifties or sixties with acute or convalescent COVID-19. The DNA of the CDR3 is TGTGCCAGCAGCCCTGGACAGACGAACACTGAAGCTTTCTTT. Protein sequence: CASSPGQTNTEAFF.